This T cell receptor beta chain came from a study of regulatory T cells in long-lasting Graves disease. Study observations and caveats: Persistent patients shared under 3,000 public clonotypes among themselves. Newly diagnosed patients shared fewer, at more than 750.

In the case of this clonotype: Its antigen is still unknown.

This CDR3 has 13 amino acids. Germline V CDR1 and CDR2: MRHNA, SNTAGT. Deletions cut 3 bases from V and 7 bases from J, with 11 bases between. Time point given: newly diagnosed GD, antithyroid drugs for less than 3 months. Following extraction of RNA from PBMCs, that RNA was used to make the TCR library. Construction of the TCR beta libraries employed iRepertoire HTBI primers in conjunction with Arm-PCR of CDR3 regions. MiXCR, run by TCRdb on the multiplex PCR reads, gives a single entry per CDR3 protein. The data contain 400,000 to 500,000 distinct CDR3 sequences, about a sixth of them singletons. The sample was also reused in another study, on T cells in Graves' hyperthyroidism and ophthalmopathy. That report adds: Primed by the HTBI set, a first-round RT-PCR was run on the TCR CDR3. In the blood, most expanded thyroid clonotypes above 0.001 appeared as well.

The sequence derives from a woman under 40 with Graves disease. This specimen consisted of peripheral blood mononuclear cells (PBMCs), obtained at new diagnosis, from a patient treated with antithyroid drugs. This sequence joins TRBV6-4 and TRBJ2-3; D is perhaps TRBD2 (7 bases). The CDR3 here is CASSEGGGNTQYF. CDR3 sequence (DNA): TGTGCCAGCAGTGAGGGAGGGGGTAATACGCAGTATTTT.